This TCR beta chain emerged from a study of long-term antiretroviral therapy in people with HIV (dated by TCRdb to between 2021 and 2024). Study-wide context: The earliest samples were collected about a decade before the 2015 WHO recommendation for immediate ART, when ART was typically delayed until CD4 counts fell. Whether ART initiation and durable HIV suppression were associated with changes in peripheral blood TRB repertoire composition and diversity was tested in a retrospective serial study. A total of roughly 200 cryopreserved PBMC samples came from roughly 30 adults with confirmed HIV infection and were collected serially over a mean of roughly six years (range 1-12). Of the approximately 32 participants with HIV, about a dozen were female. No cross-contamination during QIAcube processing turned up in test extractions that ran a monoclonal T-cell line alongside 33 polyclonal samples. Here is what the overall study found, with its caveats: At every time point, the repertoire was dominated by expanded TRB clones first identified before ART initiation, although this dominance fluctuated and, in many PLHIV, declined after ART. Narrower CDR3 length ranges were observed in HIV repertoires than in controls, and an antigen-experienced repertoire with only a slight naive shift after ART was suggested by the network structure. Limited PBMC availability meant only the TCR beta chain was sequenced, without alpha chain pairing. Inferences about post-ART repertoire changes are limited because no data were available on ART adherence, viral resistance or therapy changes. Unsorted PBMC were profiled instead of sorted CD4+ and CD8+ T cells because pre-ART samples had limited cell numbers. The samples span the years 2004 to 2017, and the ART regimens used may be less effective than current regimens. ART initiation was associated with a significant increase in TRB diversity, but diversity stayed significantly below transplant donor controls even after long-term ART.

Inclusion was restricted to participants for whom at least one PBMC sample before ART initiation and at least two post-ART samples were available. All participants with HIV were treated in the United States of America. Before DNA extraction, cryopreserved samples containing about 0.9-11 million PBMC were thawed and washed. At the time of the earliest PBMC sample for each participant with HIV, ages ranged from about 23 to 60 years. Per participant, PBMC samples came from 1-4 timepoints prior to ART initiation and 2-8 timepoints following ART initiation, for a median of 7 samples. For every participant, serial HIV viral load, CD4+ T-cell count, ART history and demographic data were obtained. Using a Qiagen kit on a QIAcube, genomic DNA was extracted from unsorted PBMC, with samples processed in batches of 12. Concerning this clone: The specificity of this receptor is unknown. Nothing much larger sits one base from this clone, and base qualities are not available.

The immunoSEQ hsTCRB v3.0 assay was used at survey level resolution to sequence the TRB variable region. The targeted TRB sequencing depth was about 35,000-55,000 T-cell genomes per sample. An Illumina MiSeq with a v3 150-cycle kit was used to sequence the pooled TRB libraries. Per the authors' processing: Repertoire analysis ran in R within a reproducible Nextflow workflow covering QC, data transformation and analysis. LymphoSeq2, an R package for AIRR-Seq data exploration, was used to implement custom analyses. After excluding a handful of samples that yielded fewer than 5000 total TRB sequences, 188 HIV repertoires remained for analysis. Among the 180 or so HIV repertoires that were kept, around 60 were collected before ART initiation and more than 120 were collected after ART initiation. Repertoires were downsampled to 5000 TRB nucleotide sequences, and summary statistics were averaged over 100 downsampling iterations. Only TRB sequences with CDR3 regions of at least seven amino acids were retained for analysis. Two measures captured diversity: a Shannon entropy-derived clonality score and the Gini coefficient. In repertoire networks, the top 5000 CDR3 amino acid sequences were linked whenever an edit distance of one separated two sequences. For TRB CDR3 amino acid sequences, GLIPH2 was used to predict antigen specificity groups and MHC restriction. Known CMV, EBV, HIV or tissue antigen associations were flagged by matching CDR3 amino acid sequences against VDJdb and McPAS-TCR. Pre-ART, post-ART and control groups were compared with Wilcoxon signed-rank tests and Holm-Bonferroni correction. This immuneACCESS table, as held by TCRdb, lists in-frame sequences with V and J called but not all clones. Of the missing ones, under half trace to an unresolved V gene in checked studies; the others have no known cause. The D gene and trimming were derived from the DNA, and the V and J assignments and clone size from that table. For this sample there are about 25,000 clones; around 77% appear just once. The ten largest clones capture roughly 10% of the sample.

The CDR3 holds 16 amino acids from the cysteine to the phenylalanine. Of the read, only the CDR3 DNA is kept; its 48 bases are in frame from base 1. From the germline V gene, CDR1 is MDHEN and CDR2 is SYDVKM. The germline ends are 19 bases apart after V is trimmed by 5 bases and J by 2 bases. Recombination connected TRBV28 to TRBJ2-7; the D segment could be TRBD2, given 6 matching bases. The TCR sequence derives from a young man with HIV. The specimen was unsorted PBMCs, collected 2.1 years after starting antiretroviral therapy. Here is the DNA: TGTGCCAGCAGTCCCCGTGGCGGGGTACGGCCCTACGAGCAGTACTTC. Its translation reads: CASSPRGGVRPYEQYF.